What follows are 22 T cell receptor beta chains derived from one specimen sequenced in a study of T cell clonality in common variable immunodeficiency. TCRdb keeps only in-frame clones here, not all; method: immunoSEQ multiplex PCR. The record shows more than 35,000 clones for this sample, with no singletons present. Sequencing was carried out using peripheral blood mononuclear cells. The receptors stem from a person aged 18-69 years in good health.

This clone has at least ten counts. The read halts 3 residues ahead of the CDR3 end, with the missing end drawn from the germline J gene. V is TRBV10-3 and J is TRBJ2-7; 8 bases match TRBD1. CDR3 length: 14 residues. Germline V lookup: CDR1 ENHRY, CDR2 SYGVKD. V trimming: 3 bases; J trimming: 3 bases; junction bases outside the gene matches: 4. The CDR3 region is CAISDPGQGYEQYF. The part of the CDR3 DNA that was read is TGTGCCATCAGTGACCCTGGACAGGGCTACGAG.

This clone was counted many times. The CDR3 end falls 3 residues outside the read, so it is completed with the germline J gene. The chain employs TRBV2 and TRBJ2-5; TRBD2 matches 8 bases. Germline loops: CDR1 SNHLY, CDR2 FYNNEI. This CDR3 has 14 amino acids. Trimming at V came to 6 bases and at J to 3 bases, leaving 6 bases not matched to a gene. CDR3 DNA, as far as it was read: TGTGCCAGCAGACAAGCGGGAGTGAAAGAGACC. This codes for CASRQAGVKET. The complete CDR3 sequence is CASRQAGVKETQYF.

There are many counts of this clone. CDR3 protein: CAWSVSGTGYGYTF. The CDR3 bases that were read are TGTGCCTGGAGTGTTTCCGGGACAGGCTATGGC. The V gene is TRBV30, the J gene TRBJ1-2; 8 bases map to TRBD1. Read data end 3 residues before the CDR3 end; the end is taken from the germline J gene. The trim removed 0 bases at V and 4 bases at J, leaving 4 bases unmatched. CDR3 length: 14 residues. Looked up from germline, CDR1 is GTSNPN and CDR2 is SVGIG (reference sequence).

This clone was seen repeatedly, ten times or more. The sequence runs out 3 residues before the end of the CDR3; the remainder is reconstructed from the germline J gene. The rearrangement uses TRBV2 and TRBJ2-7; 8 bases agree with TRBD1. The CDR3 runs 16 residues. Germline CDR1 and CDR2: SNHLY and FYNNEI. With 7 bases clipped from V and 2 bases from J, the junction kept 13 bases outside the gene matches. CDR3 DNA, as far as it was read: TGTGCCAGCACCCAGGGGGCCCGGGACGGAGCCTACGAG. This sequence encodes CASTQGARDGAYE. The complete CDR3 reads CASTQGARDGAYEQYF.

This clone was seen at least ten times. Sequencing ends 3 residues short of the CDR3 end; the germline J gene provides the rest. J is TRBJ1-2 and V is TRBV30, with TRBD1 matching over 8 bases. Germline V lookup: CDR1 GTSNPN, CDR2 SVGIG (reference sequence). This CDR3 comprises 15 residues. Unmatched junction bases numbered 9, after V lost 2 bases and J lost 4 bases. The CDR3 bases that were read are TGTGCCTGGAGTTCGCAGGGGGCGGGAGTCTATGGC. Its translation is CAWSSQGAGVYG. The entire CDR3 protein is CAWSSQGAGVYGYTF.

At least ten counts were recorded for this clone. Sequencing ends 3 residues short of the CDR3 end; the germline J gene provides the rest. This chain connects TRBV19 to TRBJ1-4; a possible D gene is TRBD1 (6 bases). This CDR3 has 14 amino acids. Trimming pared 6 bases from V and 5 bases from J, leaving 13 bases between. CDR1 and CDR2 from the germline V gene are LNHDA and SQIVND (reference sequence). The chain's CDR3 is CASRYFRGNEKLFF. CDR3 DNA, as far as it was read: TGTGCCAGTAGATACTTCAGGGGAAATGAAAAA.

This clone was recorded many times. The observed sequence ends 3 residues before the CDR3 terminus, with the missing tail filled in from the germline J gene. This sequence joins TRBV7-2 and TRBJ1-5, with TRBD1 matching 9 bases. Germline CDR1 reads SGHTA; CDR2 reads FQGNSA. The CDR3 runs to 14 residues. The trim removed 4 bases at V and 6 bases at J, leaving 4 bases unmatched. CDR3 bases read: TGTGCCAGCAGCTGGGACAGGGCCGGTCAGCCC. Its protein product is CASSWDRAGQP. The whole CDR3 reads CASSWDRAGQPQHF.

Many counts were recorded for this clone. This chain's CDR3 is CSARDHIGNTIYF. CDR3 DNA (partial): TGCAGTGCTAGAGATCACATAGGAAACACC. V gene TRBV20-1 combines with J gene TRBJ1-3; D remains unclear. The read falls 3 residues short of the CDR3 end, and the missing part is taken from the germline J gene. The CDR3 contains 13 residues. Germline V CDR1 and CDR2: DFQATT, SNEGSKA (reference sequence). Trimming took off 0 bases at V and 4 bases at J, with 7 bases between the two ends.

This clone came up many times. The read terminates 3 residues ahead of where the CDR3 ends, so the germline J gene completes it. The chain recombines TRBV7-6 with TRBJ2-1, with 8 positions matching TRBD2. Germline V lookup: CDR1 SGHVS, CDR2 FNYEAQ. The CDR3 spans 16 residues. The junction had 7 bases not matched to a gene; V was cut back by 1 base and J by 5 bases. The CDR3 loop is CASSLGTSPPHNEQFF. The CDR3 DNA, read in part, is TGTGCCAGCAGCTTAGGGACTAGCCCCCCCCACAATGAG.

Many counts were recorded for this clone. The DNA ends 3 residues before the CDR3 does, and the rest of the CDR3 is filled in from the germline J gene. The chain recombines TRBV29-1 with TRBJ2-7, with a tentative D call TRBD1 (7 bases). The CDR3 is 14 amino acids. Germline lookup yields CDR1 SQVTM and CDR2 ANQGSEA. Trimming shortened V by 5 bases and J by 0 bases, and 14 bases separated the two germline ends. This chain's CDR3 is CSVQGRGASYEQYF. The CDR3 bases that were read are TGCAGCGTTCAGGGCAGGGGGGCCTCCTACGAG.

Worth noting for this clone: The read terminates 3 residues ahead of where the CDR3 ends, so the germline J gene completes it. The rearrangement uses TRBV19 and TRBJ1-2; 10 nucleotides match TRBD1. With V trimmed by 9 bases and J by 7 bases, 11 bases remained unmatched. Germline V CDR1 and CDR2: LNHDA, SQIVND (reference sequence). This CDR3 is built from 14 residues. CDR3 protein: CASLPGQGISGYTF. The CDR3 DNA, read in part, is TGTGCCAGCCTACCGGGACAGGGGATCAGTGGC.

There are many counts of this clone. The CDR3 end is not reached by the read, which stops 3 residues before it; the germline J gene fills it in. The chain joins TRBV3-1 (or the pseudogene TRBV3-2) to TRBJ1-4; D gene unclear. Germline CDR1 LGHDT, CDR2 YNNKEL (reference sequence). Trimming shortened V by 3 bases and J by 3 bases, and 8 bases separated the two germline ends. CDR3 length equals 14 residues. The DNA read from the CDR3 is TGTGCCAGCAGCCAGGCAGGTTCTAATGAAAAA. It codes for CASSQAGSNEK. The whole CDR3 reads CASSQAGSNEKLFF.

This clone was observed at least ten times. The read gets to within 3 residues of the CDR3 end, and the germline J gene fills in the rest. The chain is built from TRBV20-1 and TRBJ1-5; 12 bases match TRBD1. CDR3 length equals 15 residues. From germline, CDR1 is DFQATT and CDR2 SNEGSKA (reference sequence). V was pared by 0 bases and J by 4 bases, with 1 base of the junction left unmatched. This chain's CDR3 is CSAREGQGANQPQHF. The DNA read from the CDR3 is TGCAGTGCTAGAGAGGGACAGGGGGCGAATCAGCCC.

This clone was counted at least ten times. Coverage ceases 3 residues before the CDR3 finishes, and the germline J gene fills in the end. The chain employs TRBV20-1 and TRBJ2-1; 11 bases are a match to TRBD2. The CDR3 spans 16 residues. Germline trimming cut 4 bases from V and 8 bases from J; bases unmatched to any gene: 13. The germline V gene encodes CDR1 DFQATT and CDR2 SNEGSKA (reference sequence). CDR3 residues: CSATQTSGRKSDEQFF. The CDR3 bases that were read are TGCAGTGCTACACAAACTAGCGGGAGAAAGTCGGATGAG.

This clone was observed at least ten times. The missing CDR3 end, 3 residues past where the read stops, is filled in from the germline J gene. The rearrangement links TRBV20-1 to TRBJ2-6, with D tentatively TRBD1 (6 bases). V dropped 5 bases and J dropped 0 bases, with 17 bases sitting between them. Germline CDR1 and CDR2: DFQATT and SNEGSKA (reference sequence). This CDR3 region has 17 residues. The CDR3 DNA, read in part, is TGCAGTGCTGGAGGTTCCACAGGGCGCTCTGGGGCCAACGTC. It is translated as CSAGGSTGRSGANV. The full CDR3 protein is CSAGGSTGRSGANVLTF.

This clone has ten or more counts. The read comes to an end 3 residues before the CDR3 does, leaving the germline J gene to fill in the end. The chain joins TRBV6-4 to TRBJ2-2, with D possibly matching TRBD2 (5 bases). The germline V and J ends were trimmed by 4 bases and 2 bases, with 5 bases remaining between them. This CDR3 has 13 amino acids. Germline assignment: CDR1 MRHNA and CDR2 SNTAGT. CDR3 loop: CASSGTNTGELFF. Incomplete CDR3 DNA: TGTGCCAGCAGTGGGACTAACACCGGGGAG.

This clone showed up many times. The read falls 3 residues short of the CDR3 end, and the missing part is taken from the germline J gene. J is TRBJ2-1 and V is TRBV20-1, with 8 bases lining up with TRBD2. Germline assignment: CDR1 DFQATT and CDR2 SNEGSKA (reference sequence). Unmatched junction bases numbered 10, after V lost 5 bases and J lost 7 bases. The CDR3 sequence is 14 residues long. The sequenced CDR3 bases are TGCAGTGCTCTAAACAGCGGGAGCGCTAATGAG. As protein: CSALNSGSANE. The whole CDR3 region reads CSALNSGSANEQFF.

This clone came up many times. The read halts 3 residues ahead of the CDR3 end, with the missing end drawn from the germline J gene. This chain joins TRBV29-1 and TRBJ2-7, with 13 positions matching TRBD2. Germline values: CDR1 SQVTM, CDR2 ANQGSEA. The CDR3 totals 13 residues. The V segment lost 8 bases and the J segment 6 bases; nucleotides outside the gene matches: 7. This chain's CDR3 is CSTRTSGSSEQYF. Partial CDR3 DNA: TGCAGCACCCGGACTAGCGGGAGTTCCGAG.

This clone was picked up many times. The read stops 3 residues short of the end of the CDR3; the missing end is completed from the germline J gene. The V gene is TRBV19, the J gene TRBJ2-3; D call uncertain. CDR3 length: 14 residues. The V and J ends lost 3 bases and 2 bases respectively, with 9 bases between them. Germline V gene sequence: CDR1 LNHDA, CDR2 SQIVND (reference sequence). The covered CDR3 bases are TGTGCCAGTAGTATTGGGCCAATCACAGATACG. Amino acids: CASSIGPITDT. The whole CDR3 protein reads CASSIGPITDTQYF.

This clone was observed at least ten times. The sequenced part of the CDR3 DNA is TGCAGTGCTAAGGGACTAGCGGGATACAATGAG. Protein product: CSAKGLAGYNE. The full CDR3 is CSAKGLAGYNEQFF. The genes are TRBV20-1 and TRBJ2-1, with TRBD2 matching 13 bases. The read falls 3 residues short of the CDR3 end, and the missing part is taken from the germline J gene. The CDR3 runs to 14 residues. V was pared by 4 bases and J by 4 bases, with 1 base of the junction left unmatched. The V gene's germline CDR1 is DFQATT and CDR2 SNEGSKA (reference sequence).

The table lists this clone with many counts. Coverage ceases 3 residues before the CDR3 finishes, and the germline J gene fills in the end. The genes are TRBV18 and TRBJ2-3, with 11 bases identical to TRBD1. The CDR3 is 16 residues long. Germline values: CDR1 KGHSH, CDR2 LQKENI. J gave up 4 bases and V 3 bases, and 6 bases lay outside the gene matches. The CDR3 sequence: CASSPLGQGGSDTQYF. Partial CDR3 DNA: TGTGCCAGCTCACCGCTGGGACAGGGGGGATCAGATACG.

This clone was counted ten times or more. The sequenced fragment ends 3 residues before the CDR3 boundary, so the rest is inferred from the germline J gene. V gene TRBV19 combines with J gene TRBJ2-2; D is perhaps TRBD1 (7 bases). This CDR3 has 18 amino acids. CDR1 and CDR2 (germline): LNHDA, SQIVND (reference sequence). The V gene lost 1 base and the J gene lost 1 base, with 16 bases spanning the gap. CDR3 loop: CASSIGNRGGENTGELFF. The sequenced part of the CDR3 DNA is TGTGCCAGTAGTATAGGTAACAGGGGAGGAGAGAACACCGGGGAG.